The 9 T cell receptor beta chains below come from one sample, sequenced in a study of T cells in Graves' hyperthyroidism and ophthalmopathy. Amplified TCR beta CDR3 regions came from RNA transcripts. The HTBI primer set was used in a first-round RT-PCR of the TCR CDR3. TCRdb passed the multiplex PCR reads through MiXCR, listing each CDR3 protein once. This table has 500,000 to 550,000 distinct CDR3 sequences, 20% appearing once. Material for sequencing was blood. These receptors were taken from a man between 35 and 55 years old with Graves' ophthalmopathy.

The table lists this clonotype with a few counts. The chain employs TRBV20-1 and TRBJ2-1; unclear D gene. V was clipped by 6 bases and J by 0 bases, with 9 bases between them. The CDR3 consists of 13 residues. Germline V gene lookup returns CDR1 DFQATT and CDR2 SNEGSKA (reference sequence). The CDR3 DNA is TGCAGTGCCAGTCCCCCCTCCTACAATGAGCAGTTCTTC. The encoded protein is CSASPPSYNEQFF.

This chain uses TRBV2 with TRBJ2-2, with TRBD2 matching over 14 bases. From germline, CDR1 is SNHLY and CDR2 FYNNEI. V trimming: 8 bases; J trimming: 6 bases; junction bases outside the gene matches: 8. The CDR3 has 16 residues. The chain's CDR3 is CASPGLAGGPPGELFF. The CDR3, as DNA: TGTGCCAGCCCCGGACTAGCGGGGGGACCCCCCGGGGAGCTGTTTTTT.

This clonotype was picked up many times. The chain carries TRBV11-2 and TRBJ2-3; 7 bases match TRBD1. Trimming took 4 bases from V and 0 from J; bases not matched to a gene: 10. The CDR3 is 17 residues long. The V gene's germline CDR1 is SGHAT and CDR2 FQNNGV. CDR3 DNA sequence: TGTGCCAGCAGCTATTCAACAGGGGACCCTAGCACAGATACGCAGTATTTT. It codes for CASSYSTGDPSTDTQYF.

A note on this clonotype: A much larger clone lies one base from this, so it may be a read error. Because the CDR3 is missing its conserved closing phenylalanine or tryptophan, this is likely a read error. The chain uses TRBV28 and TRBJ1-1; weak D call: TRBD1 (5 bases). CDR1 is MDHEN, CDR2 SYDVKM, per germline. Trimming stripped 3 bases from V and 1 base from J, with 9 bases between. This CDR3 is built from 14 residues. CDR3 amino acids: CASSFPGPNTEAFC. CDR3 nucleotide sequence: TGTGCCAGCAGTTTCCCGGGGCCGAACACTGAAGCTTTCTGT.

This clonotype occurred a few times. V gene TRBV27 combines with J gene TRBJ2-7, with D perhaps TRBD2 (6 bases). Trimming took 7 bases from V and 0 from J, leaving 16 bases between them. Germline V gene data show CDR1 as MNHEY and CDR2 as SMNVEV (reference sequence). There are 15 residues in the CDR3. The CDR3 DNA reads as TGTGCCAGCAATTTGGGGGGAGACCACTCCTACGAGCAGTACTTC. Translation: CASNLGGDHSYEQYF.

The chain combines TRBV6-1 with TRBJ1-5; 7 bases align to TRBD1. The germline V gene encodes CDR1 MNHNS and CDR2 SASEGT. CDR3 length: 14 residues. V was clipped by 5 bases and J by 5 bases; unmatched bases: 6. CDR3 sequence: CASSTTRGYQPQHF. In nucleotides, the CDR3 is TGTGCCAGCAGTACTACCAGGGGGTATCAGCCCCAGCATTTT.

V gene TRBV29-1 combines with J gene TRBJ2-1; D is unclear. Per germline, CDR1 SQVTM and CDR2 ANQGSEA. Trimming took 5 bases from V and 8 from J, leaving 19 bases between them. The CDR3 is 14 residues long. In DNA, the CDR3 is TGCAGCGTTTACCGCAGTTGGGGAATTGATGAGCAGTTCTTC. Residues: CSVYRSWGIDEQFF.

This clonotype appeared many times. This chain connects TRBV18 to TRBJ2-5; 9 bases fit TRBD1. CDR3 length equals 15 residues. Looked up from germline, CDR1 is KGHSH and CDR2 is LQKENI. J was trimmed by 5 bases and V by 3 bases; bases with no gene match: 7. CDR3 sequence reads: CASSPDRGGGETQYF. The CDR3 coding sequence is TGTGCCAGCTCACCGGACAGGGGTGGAGGGGAGACCCAGTACTTC. The entire variable domain, with the rest obtained from reference TRBV18 and TRBJ2-5, is as follows: NAGVMQNPRHLVRRRGQEARLRCSPMKGHSHVYWYRQLPEEGLKFMVYLQKENIIDESGMPKERFSAEFPKEGPSILRIQQVVRGDSAAYFCASSPDRGGGETQYFGPGTRLLVL.

The table lists this clonotype with a few counts. This chain joins TRBV20-1 and TRBJ1-2; possible D gene TRBD1, 6 bases. The V end was cut by 4 bases, the J end by 1 base, with 10 bases between. The CDR3 is 13 amino acids. Per the germline V gene, CDR1 is DFQATT and CDR2 is SNEGSKA (reference sequence). DNA of the CDR3: TGCAGTGCTACACAGGGCAATAACTATGGCTACACCTTC. This gives the protein CSATQGNNYGYTF.